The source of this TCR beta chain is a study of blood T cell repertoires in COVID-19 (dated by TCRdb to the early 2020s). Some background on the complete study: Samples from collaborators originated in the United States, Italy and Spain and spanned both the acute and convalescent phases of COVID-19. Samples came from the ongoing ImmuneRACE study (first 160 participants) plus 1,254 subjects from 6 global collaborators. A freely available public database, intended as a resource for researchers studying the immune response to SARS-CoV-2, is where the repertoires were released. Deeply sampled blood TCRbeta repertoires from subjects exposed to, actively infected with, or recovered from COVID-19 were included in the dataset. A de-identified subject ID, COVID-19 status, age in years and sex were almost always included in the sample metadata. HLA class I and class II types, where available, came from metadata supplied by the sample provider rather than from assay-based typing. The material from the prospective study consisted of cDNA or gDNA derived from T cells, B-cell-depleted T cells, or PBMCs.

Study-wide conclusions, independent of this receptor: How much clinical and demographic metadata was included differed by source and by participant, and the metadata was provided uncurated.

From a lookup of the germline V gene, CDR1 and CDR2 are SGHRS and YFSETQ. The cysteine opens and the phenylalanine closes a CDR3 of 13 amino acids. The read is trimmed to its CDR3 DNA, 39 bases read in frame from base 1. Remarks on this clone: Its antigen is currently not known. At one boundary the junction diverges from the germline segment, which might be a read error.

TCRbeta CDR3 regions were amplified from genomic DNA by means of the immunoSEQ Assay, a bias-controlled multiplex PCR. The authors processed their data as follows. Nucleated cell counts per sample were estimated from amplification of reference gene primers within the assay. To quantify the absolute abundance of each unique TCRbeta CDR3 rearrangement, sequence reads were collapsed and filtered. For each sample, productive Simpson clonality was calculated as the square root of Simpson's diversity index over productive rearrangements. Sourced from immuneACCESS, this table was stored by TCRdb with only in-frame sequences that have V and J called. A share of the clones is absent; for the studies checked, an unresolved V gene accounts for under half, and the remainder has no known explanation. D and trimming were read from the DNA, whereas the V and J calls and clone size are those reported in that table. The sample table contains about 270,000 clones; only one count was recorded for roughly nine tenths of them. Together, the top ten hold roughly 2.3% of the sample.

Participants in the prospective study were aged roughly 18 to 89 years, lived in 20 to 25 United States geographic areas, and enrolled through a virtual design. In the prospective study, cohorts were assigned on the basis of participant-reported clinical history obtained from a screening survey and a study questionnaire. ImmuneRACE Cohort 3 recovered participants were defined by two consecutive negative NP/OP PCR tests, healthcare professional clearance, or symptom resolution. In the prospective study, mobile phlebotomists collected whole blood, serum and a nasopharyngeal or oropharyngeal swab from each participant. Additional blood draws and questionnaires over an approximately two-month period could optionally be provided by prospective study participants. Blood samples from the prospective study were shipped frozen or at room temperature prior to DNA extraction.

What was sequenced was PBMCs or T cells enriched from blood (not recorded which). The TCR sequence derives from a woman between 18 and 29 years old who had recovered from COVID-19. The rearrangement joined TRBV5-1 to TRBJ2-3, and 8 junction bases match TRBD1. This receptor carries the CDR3 CASSRIWGQDLDF. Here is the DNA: TGCGCCAGCAGCCGAATATGGGGACAGGACCTCGATTTT.